This T cell receptor beta chain was captured by sequencing in a study of shared clonotypes between healthy human individuals. Donors included only healthy HIV-negative adults lacking recent acute infections or vaccinations. There were only Caucasian adults among the donors, and all lived in Nashville, Tennessee. The CDR3 consists of 14 residues. The germline V and J ends were trimmed by 1 base and 7 bases, with 14 bases remaining between them. Looked up from germline, CDR1 is MGHRA and CDR2 is YSYEKL. Sequencing used immunoSEQ multiplex PCR; TCRdb keeps in-frame clones, though not all of them. The data contain fewer than 600,000 clones, around 80% of them singletons.

The source of this sequence is a woman aged 40 to 50 in good health. Some clones in this sample may be carry-over from other donors' samples. V gene TRBV4-1 combines with J gene TRBJ2-7; a possible D gene is TRBD2 (5 bases). Sequenced: PBMCs. DNA for the CDR3: TGCGCCAGCAGCCAAGGGACTCCGAGTGAAGAGCAGTACTTC. It specifies CASSQGTPSEEQYF.